The T cell receptor (beta chain) under discussion was sequenced for a study of T cell repertoires in cytomegalovirus infection. Study outcomes and limitations: CMV carriers having the relevant HLA were flagged by cumulative public TCR beta family frequency.

TCRdb used MiXCR to reprocess the reads, holding one entry per CDR3 protein. The repertoire holds hundreds of thousands of distinct CDR3 sequences, with around 30% as singletons. V was clipped by 0 bases and J by 0 bases, with 14 bases between them. There are 17 residues in the CDR3. The germline V gene encodes CDR1 MNHEY and CDR2 SMNVEV (reference sequence). This clonotype showed up just a few times. Its antigen is currently unknown. This TCR derives from a human donor in good health (CMV status not recorded). Some clones in this sample may be carry-over from other donors' samples. The specimen comprised cultured PBMCs, sampled from culture after CMV antigen stimulation. The chain links TRBV27 to TRBJ1-2, with a tentative D call TRBD1 (5 bases). CDR3 amino acids: CASSLSGRWGTNYGYTF. The CDR3 bases are TGTGCCAGCAGTTTATCGGGGCGGTGGGGAACTAACTATGGCTACACCTTC.